These 6 T cell receptor beta chains came from one sample sequenced in a study of blood T cell repertoires in COVID-19. Here immunoSEQ multiplex PCR was the method, and the copy in TCRdb shows in-frame clones only, minus some. The sample holds some 95,000 clones, around 93% seen once. Sequenced sample: peripheral blood. These receptors were collected from a human donor with active COVID-19. The donor label of this sample is uncertain.

The CDR3 region has the DNA TGTGCCAGCAGCCCCGGGTCCCAAGAGACCCAGTACTTC. Protein sequence: CASSPGSQETQYF. The chain combines TRBV11-1 with TRBJ2-5; D uncertain. Germline V gene sequence: CDR1 SGHAT, CDR2 FQDESV (reference sequence). This CDR3 is built from 13 residues. V shed 5 bases and J shed 1 base, with 8 bases lying between them.

The chain joins TRBV14 to TRBJ2-7, with 8 positions matching TRBD1. Per the germline V gene, CDR1 is SGHDN and CDR2 is FVKESK. Trimming took 5 bases from V and 5 from J; bases not matched to a gene: 8. The CDR3 runs to 14 residues. The CDR3: CASSALDRAHEQYF. The DNA of the CDR3 is TGTGCCAGCAGCGCCCTGGACAGGGCCCACGAGCAGTACTTC.

The chain links TRBV4-1 to TRBJ1-2, with TRBD1 matching 9 bases. The V gene's germline CDR1 is MGHRA and CDR2 YSYEKL. The J segment lost 4 bases and the V segment lost 3 bases, leaving 0 bases of the junction unmatched. CDR3 size: 13 residues. The DNA of the CDR3 is TGCGCCAGCAGCCAGGACAGGGGCTATGGCTACACCTTC. Translation gives CASSQDRGYGYTF.

J is TRBJ2-5 and V is TRBV18; TRBD1 agrees at 11 bases. Trimming at V came to 3 bases and at J to 4 bases, leaving 1 base not matched to a gene. Germline loops: CDR1 KGHSH, CDR2 LQKENI. The CDR3 extends over 14 amino acids. The CDR3 bases are TGTGCCAGCTCACCGGGGACAGGGGGAGAGACCCAGTACTTC. This encodes CASSPGTGGETQYF.

The V gene is TRBV5-1, the J gene TRBJ2-3, with D possibly TRBD2 on 6 matching bases. V lost 0 bases and J 5 bases, leaving 13 bases between the germline ends. CDR1 and CDR2 from the germline V gene are SGHRS and YFSETQ. This CDR3 has 15 amino acids. The CDR3 DNA reads as TGCGCCAGCAGCTTGGTTACGGGGGTCATAGATACGCAGTATTTT. Translated: CASSLVTGVIDTQYF.

This clone showed up just once. The V and J genes are TRBV24-1 and TRBJ1-1, with 8 positions matching TRBD1. Per the germline V gene, CDR1 is KGHDR and CDR2 is SFDVKD. The junction had 11 bases not matched to a gene; V was cut back by 2 bases and J by 1 base. CDR3 length: 18 amino acids. This CDR3 reads CATSDYIEQGEGNTEAFF. CDR3 in DNA: TGTGCCACCAGTGATTACATCGAACAGGGGGAAGGGAACACTGAAGCTTTCTTT.